The entry that follows covers one T cell receptor (beta chain) sequence. Antigen unknown. The source of the sample is a study of cytomegalovirus exposure and HLA in healthy donors. Study outcomes and limitations: In a later analysis, TCR beta V- and J-gene trimming showed a link to a missense DCLRE1C variant.

Both 60 Vbeta primers and 13 Jbeta primers went into the PCR. Some clones are missing from TCRdb's copy, which holds only in-frame ones; the method was immunoSEQ multiplex PCR. Reported are more than 60,000 clones; the ten largest clones contain approximately 15%. V trimming: 5 bases; J trimming: 7 bases; junction bases outside the gene matches: 10. The CDR3 length is 14 residues. The germline gives CDR1 MNHEY, CDR2 SMNVEV (reference sequence). What was sequenced was PBMCs. This clonotype was obtained from a boy between 10 and 17 years old in good health and CMV-seronegative. This chain uses TRBV27 with TRBJ1-2, with TRBD1 matching over 7 bases. The CDR3 nucleotides read TGTGCCAGCAGTCCAAGAGGGGGCGCGGTTGGCTACACCTTC. Translation: CASSPRGGAVGYTF.